The 2 T cell receptor beta chains presented below share a single source sample, sequenced in a study of T cell repertoires in enteric fever. TCRdb used MiXCR to reprocess the reads, holding one entry per CDR3 protein. The sample includes 1,500 to 2,000 distinct CDR3 sequences, about a third of them seen just once. The specimen was CCR7- CD38- CD4+ T cells from PBMCs. These TCRs come from a human donor with Salmonella enteric fever, either typhoid or paratyphoid (not recorded which).

The chain couples TRBV7-8 to TRBJ1-2; D not resolved. V was shortened by 0 bases and J by 3 bases, with 8 bases between the two germline ends. This CDR3 comprises 14 residues. Germline-derived CDR1 and CDR2 are SGHVS and FQNEAQ. This CDR3 is CASSLAGPHYGYTF. CDR3 nucleotides: TGTGCCAGCAGCTTAGCTGGGCCTCACTATGGCTACACCTTC.

This clonotype ranks as large. The chain links TRBV20-1 to TRBJ1-6, with D possibly being TRBD1 (5 bases). The germline CDR1 and CDR2 sequences are DFQATT and SNEGSKA (reference sequence). V lost 3 bases to trimming and J lost 5 bases, with 11 bases between them. The CDR3 sequence is 14 residues long. CDR3 coding DNA: TGCAGTGCTAGCGGGACGGCTGATAATTCACCCCTCCACTTT. Translating it yields CSASGTADNSPLHF.